One sample yielded the 16 T cell receptor beta chains listed below, sequenced in a study of cytomegalovirus exposure and HLA in healthy donors. 60 Vbeta and 13 Jbeta primers were used in PCR. The assay was immunoSEQ multiplex PCR, and TCRdb's table has in-frame clones only and misses some. The table has approximately 120,000 clones, roughly 70% seen once; the top ten hold 2.5% to 3.5%. The sample taken for sequencing was PBMCs. The receptors here all came from a man aged 25 to 40 in good health and CMV-seronegative.

This clone was seen just once. The DNA of the CDR3 is TGTGCCAGCAGCTTGGCCCGGCTAGCAGTTCAAGAGACCCAGTACTTC. Translating it yields CASSLARLAVQETQYF. The V gene is TRBV5-4, the J gene TRBJ2-5, with D perhaps matching TRBD2 (5 bases). Trimming removed 0 bases at V and 2 bases at J, with 14 bases between. This CDR3 comprises 16 residues. CDR1 is SGHNT, CDR2 YYREEE, per germline (reference sequence).

This chain joins TRBV9 and TRBJ2-7; the D gene is possibly TRBD2 (5 bases). This CDR3 has 13 residues. Trimming cost V 0 bases and J 7 bases, with 11 bases left between them. Germline V gene sequence: CDR1 SGDLS, CDR2 YYNGEE. As DNA, the CDR3 is TGTGCCAGCAGCGTAGGGATGGAGGTTGAGCAGTACTTC. Its protein is CASSVGMEVEQYF.

The rearrangement links TRBV5-5 to TRBJ2-7; perhaps TRBD2 as D (6 bases). V was pared by 4 bases and J by 1 base, with 24 bases between. CDR1 and CDR2 (germline): SGHKS, YYEKEE (reference sequence). CDR3 length: 18 amino acids. The CDR3 DNA sequence: TGTGCCAGCAGCCCCGCGGCGGGGTTCGGCTTAGGATCCTACGAGCAGTACTTC. Translation gives CASSPAAGFGLGSYEQYF.

The rearrangement uses TRBV6-5 and TRBJ2-7; no reliable D call. The CDR3 extends over 16 amino acids. Trimming removed 0 bases at V and 2 bases at J, with 14 bases between. Per the germline V gene, CDR1 is MNHEY and CDR2 is SVGAGI. The CDR3, as DNA: TGTGCCAGCAGTTACTCGAATCTAGTCTCTCCCTACGAGCAGTACTTC. It specifies CASSYSNLVSPYEQYF.

This chain connects TRBV13 to TRBJ2-5; 9 bases line up with TRBD2. CDR3 length: 15 amino acids. After removal of 3 bases from V and 2 bases from J, the junction contained 4 bases not matched to a gene. Germline V gene data show CDR1 as PRHDT and CDR2 as FYEKMQ (reference sequence). As DNA, the CDR3 is TGTGCCAGCAGCTTTACTAGCGGGCTACAAGAGACCCAGTACTTC. This codes for CASSFTSGLQETQYF.

CDR3 region: CATSFVGDTEAFF. DNA of the CDR3: TGTGCCACCAGCTTCGTCGGGGACACTGAAGCTTTCTTT. J is TRBJ1-1 and V is TRBV15; no firm D call. The CDR3 totals 13 residues. V was cut by 5 bases and J by 3 bases, with 10 bases left in between. Germline CDR1 LNHNV, CDR2 YYDKDF (reference sequence).

The chain joins TRBV28 to TRBJ1-2, with D possibly matching TRBD1 (5 bases). V was pared by 6 bases and J by 8 bases, with 16 bases between. This CDR3 spans 13 amino acids. Germline V gene lookup returns CDR1 MDHEN and CDR2 SYDVKM. Here the CDR3 reads CASSHHSGGGYTF. CDR3 nucleotide sequence: TGTGCCAGCAGCCACCACAGCGGGGGAGGCTACACCTTC.

This clone was observed a single time. This sequence joins TRBV20-1 and TRBJ2-7; the D is unclear. The ends were cut back, 6 bases at V and 2 bases at J, with 8 bases in the middle. Germline CDR1 DFQATT, CDR2 SNEGSKA (reference sequence). CDR3 length: 11 amino acids. The CDR3 DNA sequence: TGCAGTGCAGTCGGTCCCTACGAGCAGTACTTC. Protein sequence: CSAVGPYEQYF.

This clone occurred a few times. J is TRBJ1-5 and V is TRBV7-2; the match to TRBD1 covers 9 bases. The CDR3 has 15 amino acids. J was trimmed by 7 bases and V by 5 bases; bases with no gene match: 9. In germline, CDR1 is SGHTA, CDR2 FQGNSA. CDR3 DNA: TGTGCCAGCAGCGTATCCGGGACAGGGCTACAGCCCCAGCATTTT. Protein sequence: CASSVSGTGLQPQHF.

This clone showed up just once. This chain links TRBV4-3 with TRBJ2-7, with 7 bases that match TRBD1. This CDR3 has 15 residues. J lost 4 bases, V lost 4 bases, and 10 bases had no gene match. Germline V gene sequence: CDR1 LGHNA, CDR2 YSLEER. The CDR3 DNA sequence: TGCGCCAGCAGCCTCTCCGCGACAGGGTCTTACGAGCAGTACTTC. It encodes CASSLSATGSYEQYF.

V and J are TRBV4-2 and TRBJ2-7; 7 bases are a match to TRBD1. With 4 bases clipped from V and 0 bases from J, the junction kept 6 bases outside the gene matches. The germline V gene encodes CDR1 LGHNA and CDR2 YNFKEQ. The CDR3 totals 15 residues. The CDR3 loop reads CASSPAGTDSYEQYF. The CDR3 DNA is TGTGCCAGCAGCCCAGCCGGGACAGACTCCTACGAGCAGTACTTC.

CDR3 in DNA: TGTGCCAGCAGACTTCAGACAGTATCCTCTGAAGCTTTCTTT. It codes for CASRLQTVSSEAFF. The gene calls are TRBV6-5 and TRBJ1-1; a weak D match, TRBD1 (5 bases). The V gene's germline CDR1 is MNHEY and CDR2 SVGAGI. V lost 6 bases and J 6 bases, leaving 17 bases between the germline ends. This CDR3 has 14 amino acids.

This chain uses TRBV6-5 with TRBJ1-1, with D tentatively TRBD1 (5 bases). CDR3 length equals 16 residues. From germline, CDR1 is MNHEY and CDR2 SVGAGI. V lost 2 bases, J lost 0 bases, and 13 bases lay in between. The CDR3 DNA is TGTGCCAGCAGTTACGATACGGGGGGGATGAACACTGAAGCTTTCTTT. Encoded protein: CASSYDTGGMNTEAFF.

This chain joins TRBV5-6 and TRBJ1-2; 7 bases align to TRBD1. The junction had 5 bases not matched to a gene; V was cut back by 5 bases and J by 4 bases. Germline CDR1 reads SGHDT; CDR2 reads YYEEEE. The CDR3 is made up of 13 amino acids. The CDR3 nucleotides are TGTGCCAGCAGGGTCGACAGGGCCTATGGCTACACCTTC. Its translation is CASRVDRAYGYTF.

V gene TRBV7-3 combines with J gene TRBJ2-3; D is undetermined. In germline, CDR1 is SGHTA, CDR2 FQGTGA. The CDR3 has 13 residues. Trimming removed 8 bases from V and 6 bases from J, with 15 bases in between. The CDR3 protein is CASSDGESDTQYF. The CDR3 nucleotides are TGTGCCAGCTCCGACGGAGAGTCCGATACGCAGTATTTT.

CDR3 DNA: TGTGCCAGCAGCTTAGCACTAGCGGGGGCCTCCTACGAGCAGTACTTC. This codes for CASSLALAGASYEQYF. The genes are TRBV7-9 and TRBJ2-7; TRBD2 agrees at 11 bases. The CDR3 contains 16 residues. V was pared by 0 bases and J by 0 bases, with 1 base of the junction left unmatched. Germline V gives CDR1 SEHNR, CDR2 FQNEAQ (reference sequence). The entire variable domain, with the rest obtained from reference TRBV7-9 and TRBJ2-7, is as follows: DTGVSQNPRHKITKRGQNVTFRCDPISEHNRLYWYRQTLGQGPEFLTYFQNEAQLEKSRLLSDRFSAERPKGSFSTLEIQRTEQGDSAMYLCASSLALAGASYEQYFGPGTRLTVT.